Reported below is one TCR beta chain. Its specificity is not known. This entry belongs to a study of T cell clonotyping in hematopoietic cell transplantation. Notes on the study in general: Graft donor and pretransplant recipient Inverse Simpson Index values predicted broader posttransplant TCR diversity. At the given depth, recipient repertoires were over 95% de novo clonotypes. After transplant, recipient diversity fell while pathologically expanded clonotypes grew through day 180.

TCRdb's copy holds only in-frame clones and misses some; the assay was immunoSEQ multiplex PCR. The table includes under 9,000 clones, about 60% detected once. Recipients were bled about 28 days pretransplant and at posttransplant days 30, 100, 180. This CDR3 has 16 residues. Germline V gene data show CDR1 as SGHRS and CDR2 as YFSETQ. Trimming shortened V by 0 bases and J by 0 bases, and 12 bases separated the two germline ends. This clonotype originated in a male patient between 55 and 70 years old who had an allogeneic stem cell transplant from an unrelated donor, so the T cells may come from the graft donor. Some clones in this sample may be carry-over from other donors' samples. The sample consisted of peripheral blood mononuclear cells, taken 100 days after allogeneic stem cell transplant. The gene calls are TRBV5-1 and TRBJ1-1; no reliable D call. The CDR3 coding sequence is TGCGCCAGCAGCTTGGGGGCAGATTATTTGAACACTGAAGCTTTCTTT. Translating it yields CASSLGADYLNTEAFF.